What follows are 19 T cell receptor beta chains derived from one specimen sequenced in a study of T cell changes during pregnancy in multiple sclerosis. Generated by immunoSEQ multiplex PCR, the TCRdb table keeps only in-frame clones and is missing some. This table holds tens of thousands of clones, approximately 90% found once. The sample here was CD4+ T cells from peripheral blood mononuclear cells, taken in the second trimester of pregnancy. The receptors were sampled from a female donor with multiple sclerosis, enrolled in a pregnancy study.

This chain links TRBV10-1 with TRBJ2-3; perhaps TRBD2 as D (5 bases). This CDR3 contains 14 residues. Deletions cut 5 bases from V and 8 bases from J, with 17 bases between. Germline V gene sequence: CDR1 WNHNN, CDR2 SYGVQD (reference sequence). The DNA for the CDR3 is TGCGCCAGCAGTCGAACCGACCGGGAACGTACGCAGTATTTT. It specifies CASSRTDRERTQYF.

The chain joins TRBV5-1 to TRBJ2-2, with D maybe TRBD2 (6 bases). The V gene's germline CDR1 is SGHRS and CDR2 YFSETQ. Trimming left V 4 bases short and J 6 bases short, with 10 bases between. The CDR3 is made up of 13 amino acids. The CDR3 nucleotides are TGCGCCAGCAGCGCACGACTAGCCGGGGAGCTGTTTTTT. Protein: CASSARLAGELFF.

In DNA form, the CDR3 reads TGCGCCAGCAGCTTCAGAGGGACTGAAGCTTTCTTT. Translating gives CASSFRGTEAFF. The rearrangement uses TRBV5-1 and TRBJ1-1; D gene uncertain. The CDR3 is 12 residues long. Germline V gene data show CDR1 as SGHRS and CDR2 as YFSETQ. With 2 bases removed from V and 5 bases from J, the gap between germline ends came to 7 bases.

The chain uses TRBV19 and TRBJ1-2, with D maybe TRBD1 (6 bases). CDR1 is LNHDA, CDR2 SQIVND, per germline (reference sequence). Trimming left V 3 bases short and J 4 bases short, with 12 bases between. This CDR3 has 14 amino acids. The CDR3 protein is CASSISTGGYGYTF. For the CDR3, the DNA is TGTGCCAGTAGTATTTCGACAGGTGGCTATGGCTACACCTTC.

The chain combines TRBV6-5 with TRBJ2-5, with 8 bases identical to TRBD1. Germline CDR1 MNHEY, CDR2 SVGAGI. The junction had 4 bases not matched to a gene; V was cut back by 10 bases and J by 0 bases. This CDR3 is 13 amino acids long. The CDR3 is CANYRGYQETQYF. The CDR3 nucleotides read TGTGCCAACTACAGGGGGTACCAAGAGACCCAGTACTTC.

The count of this clone is one. The V gene is TRBV21-1, the J gene TRBJ1-1; TRBD1, the table's D call, was not compared with the DNA. TRBV21-1 is recorded as a pseudogene. The CDR3 contains 16 residues. CDR3 in DNA: TGTGCCAGAAAAGACCGAAACAGGGGGCACTACACTGAAGCTTTCTTT. It codes for CARKDRNRGHYTEAFF.

The V gene is TRBV27, the J gene TRBJ2-1, with TRBD2 matching 9 bases. V lost 5 bases and J lost 2; bases outside the gene matches: 19. The CDR3 runs 20 residues. CDR1 MNHEY and CDR2 SMNVEV come from the germline V gene (reference sequence). The CDR3: CASSPPPRRGGPVAYNEQFF. The CDR3 region has the DNA TGTGCCAGCAGTCCCCCCCCCAGGCGGGGGGGCCCCGTGGCCTACAATGAGCAGTTCTTC.

The CDR3 DNA follows: TGTGCCAGCAGCTTGACAGGGGGAGCCTACGAGCAGTACTTC. The encoded protein is CASSLTGGAYEQYF. The V gene is TRBV7-9, the J gene TRBJ2-7; TRBD1 aligns across 9 bases. The length of the CDR3 is 14 residues. Per the germline V gene, CDR1 is SEHNR and CDR2 is FQNEAQ (reference sequence). J lost 2 bases, V lost 3 bases, and 2 bases had no gene match.

This chain links TRBV30 with TRBJ2-5; perhaps TRBD1 as D (7 bases). The CDR3 runs 16 residues. CDR1 and CDR2 from the germline V gene are GTSNPN and SVGIG (reference sequence). V gave up 2 bases and J gave up 5 bases, with 21 bases separating them. For the CDR3, the DNA is TGTGCCTGGAGTAGGGGTGAGCAGGGGGGCAGGGAGACCCAGTACTTC. It specifies CAWSRGEQGGRETQYF.

The chain recombines TRBV6-5 with TRBJ1-6; D is perhaps TRBD1 (5 bases). V lost 4 bases, J lost 7 bases, and 14 bases lay in between. CDR3 length equals 15 residues. Looked up from germline, CDR1 is MNHEY and CDR2 is SVGAGI. The CDR3 spells CASSSGTPGNSPLHF. DNA for the CDR3: TGTGCCAGCAGTTCGGGGACTCCAGGAAATTCACCCCTCCACTTT.

The rearrangement joins TRBV30 to TRBJ2-5; 8 positions match TRBD1. The V gene's germline CDR1 is GTSNPN and CDR2 SVGIG (reference sequence). This CDR3 contains 12 residues. V shed 7 bases, J shed 3 bases, and the junction held 4 bases outside the gene matches. The DNA for the CDR3 is TGTGCCTTTGAGGACAGGGAAGAGACCCAGTACTTC. This gives the protein CAFEDREETQYF.

V and J are TRBV7-2 and TRBJ2-5; 7 nucleotides agree with TRBD2. CDR3 size: 14 residues. Looked up from germline, CDR1 is SGHTA and CDR2 is FQGNSA. V gave up 5 bases and J gave up 3 bases; unmatched junction bases: 6. The CDR3 region has the DNA TGTGCCAGCAGCACCCGGCTAGCGGAAGAGACCCAGTACTTC. Its translation: CASSTRLAEETQYF.

This sequence joins TRBV20-1 and TRBJ2-5; 9 bases fit TRBD1. Germline lookup yields CDR1 DFQATT and CDR2 SNEGSKA (reference sequence). The CDR3 consists of 11 residues. CDR3 nucleotide sequence: TGCAGCTTGGACAGGGGTGAGACCCAGTACTTC. This translates into CSLDRGETQYF.

V and J are TRBV5-6 and TRBJ2-3; possible D gene TRBD2, 5 bases. The CDR3 covers 16 residues. V was shortened by 0 bases and J by 3 bases, with 14 bases between the two germline ends. CDR1 is SGHDT and CDR2 is YYEEEE in the germline V gene. In DNA, the CDR3 is TGTGCCAGCAGCTTGGCCGTCTGGCTAGCAACAGATACGCAGTATTTT. Amino acids: CASSLAVWLATDTQYF.

The chain joins TRBV4-3 to TRBJ1-6; unclear D gene. Trimming stripped 1 base from V and 9 bases from J, with 19 bases between. Germline assignment: CDR1 LGHNA and CDR2 YSLEER. The CDR3 has 17 amino acids. CDR3 bases: TGCGCCAGCAGCCAAGTAGCAGTTTCCCCATCCGGTTCACCCCTCCACTTT. It codes for CASSQVAVSPSGSPLHF.

The chain uses TRBV2 and TRBJ2-5; TRBD1 might be the D (6 bases). The germline CDR1 and CDR2 sequences are SNHLY and FYNNEI. The CDR3 loop spans 13 amino acids. Trimming took 7 bases from V and 1 from J, leaving 10 bases between them. The DNA for the CDR3 is TGTGCCAGCATATGGGACACCCAAGAGACCCAGTACTTC. This gives the protein CASIWDTQETQYF.

The chain uses TRBV12-5 and TRBJ2-2; tentative D call: TRBD2 (6 bases). Looked up from germline, CDR1 is LGHNT and CDR2 is FRNRAP. Trimming stripped 6 bases from V and 5 bases from J, with 10 bases between. The CDR3 runs 13 residues. CDR3 sequence (DNA): TGTGCTAGTGGCCGGGACTTAACCGGGGAGCTGTTTTTT. Translation gives CASGRDLTGELFF. Looking up the rest from reference TRBV12-5 and TRBJ2-2 gives the full variable domain: DARVTQTPRHKVTEMGQEVTMRCQPILGHNTVFWYRQTMMQGLELLAYFRNRAPLDDSGMPKDRFSAEMPDATLATLKIQPSEPRDSAVYFCASGRDLTGELFFGEGSRLTVL.

The CDR3 spells CASSPGEGTVDGYTF. The CDR3 region has the DNA TGTGCCAGCTCACCGGGTGAAGGGACAGTCGATGGCTACACCTTC. This chain connects TRBV18 to TRBJ1-2; 7 nucleotides agree with TRBD1. From germline, CDR1 is KGHSH and CDR2 LQKENI. The CDR3 loop spans 15 amino acids. V lost 3 bases, J lost 6 bases, and 10 bases stayed unmatched. The full variable domain, rest sourced from reference TRBV18 and TRBJ1-2, is NAGVMQNPRHLVRRRGQEARLRCSPMKGHSHVYWYRQLPEEGLKFMVYLQKENIIDESGMPKERFSAEFPKEGPSILRIQQVVRGDSAAYFCASSPGEGTVDGYTFGSGTRLTVV.

The J gene is TRBJ1-2, the V gene TRBV4-3; TRBD1 might be the D (5 bases). The CDR3 runs to 18 residues. V was shortened by 0 bases and J by 1 base, with 18 bases between the two germline ends. Per the germline V gene, CDR1 is LGHNA and CDR2 is YSLEER. CDR3 DNA: TGCGCCAGCAGCCAAGATTCGTCGGGGAGGGGATTTAACTATGGCTACACCTTC. Translated, it gives CASSQDSSGRGFNYGYTF.